Below are 13 T cell receptor beta chains sequenced from a single sample in a study of blood T cell repertoires in COVID-19. Using immunoSEQ multiplex PCR, the repertoire was profiled, and TCRdb retains in-frame clones only, with some absent. The table includes nearly 110,000 clones, approximately 89% detected once. The sequenced material came from peripheral blood. These receptors came from a man aged 50 or older with active or convalescent COVID-19.

The gene calls are TRBV9 and TRBJ1-6; 7 positions agree with TRBD1. Germline V gene data show CDR1 as SGDLS and CDR2 as YYNGEE. With V trimmed by 3 bases and J by 5 bases, 8 bases remained unmatched. The CDR3 sequence is 16 residues long. The CDR3 DNA sequence: TGTGCCAGCAGCGATTCCGTCGGGACAGATAATTCACCCCTCCACTTT. This sequence encodes CASSDSVGTDNSPLHF.

This rearrangement joins TRBV29-1 to TRBJ1-2, with TRBD1 as a possible D gene (5 bases). Per the germline V gene, CDR1 is SQVTM and CDR2 is ANQGSEA. Trimming left V 3 bases short and J 6 bases short, with 11 bases between. This CDR3 spans 12 amino acids. The CDR3 sequence is CSVEVGEDGYTF. DNA for the CDR3: TGCAGCGTTGAGGTAGGGGAGGATGGCTACACCTTC. Together with reference TRBV29-1 and TRBJ1-2, the CDR3 gives the full variable domain: SAVISQKPSRDICQRGTSLTIQCQVDSQVTMMFWYRQQPGQSLTLIATANQGSEATYESGFVIDKFPISRPNLTFSTLTVSNMSPEDSSIYLCSVEVGEDGYTFGSGTRLTVV.

The chain carries TRBV27 and TRBJ2-3, with 8 bases identical to TRBD2. V lost 5 bases, J lost 7 bases, and 2 bases stayed unmatched. Germline CDR1 is MNHEY and CDR2 is SMNVEV (reference sequence). The CDR3 extends over 12 amino acids. The DNA of the CDR3 is TGTGCCAGCAGTCCTAGCGGGTATACGCAGTATTTT. Translating it yields CASSPSGYTQYF.

V is TRBV10-1 and J is TRBJ2-5; perhaps TRBD2 as D (5 bases). The germline V gene has CDR1 WNHNN and CDR2 SYGVQD (reference sequence). With 0 bases removed from V and 1 base from J, the gap between germline ends came to 6 bases. This CDR3 contains 14 residues. CDR3: CASSESRAQETQYF. CDR3 coding DNA: TGCGCCAGCAGTGAGTCGAGGGCCCAAGAGACCCAGTACTTC.

The CDR3 loop is CASSHTFGRAYNEQFF. The CDR3 DNA sequence: TGTGCCAGCAGCCATACCTTCGGGAGGGCTTACAATGAGCAGTTCTTC. The V gene is TRBV14, the J gene TRBJ2-1, with 8 nucleotides matching TRBD2. With V trimmed by 3 bases and J by 4 bases, 8 bases remained unmatched. The germline gives CDR1 SGHDN, CDR2 FVKESK. CDR3 length equals 16 residues.

The chain combines TRBV28 with TRBJ1-1; D remains unclear. This CDR3 has 13 residues. Trimming took off 11 bases at V and 4 bases at J, with 17 bases between the two ends. CDR1 and CDR2 (germline): MDHEN, SYDVKM. CDR3 DNA: TGTGCCTGTTGGGCGCCTTTGGGCACTGAAGCTTTCTTT. The encoded protein is CACWAPLGTEAFF.

The chain's CDR3 is CATRGQETEAFF. The CDR3 nucleotides are TGTGCCACTAGGGGACAGGAGACTGAAGCTTTCTTT. J is TRBJ1-1 and V is TRBV10-3; 8 bases match TRBD1. The germline gives CDR1 ENHRY, CDR2 SYGVKD. CDR3 length equals 12 residues. With V trimmed by 10 bases and J by 5 bases, 6 bases remained unmatched.

This chain uses TRBV6-5 with TRBJ2-3; tentative D call: TRBD2 (5 bases). The V gene's germline CDR1 is MNHEY and CDR2 SVGAGI. Between the trimmed V and J ends, which lost 2 bases and 1 base, there was a span of 13 bases. The CDR3 is 16 amino acids. As DNA, the CDR3 is TGTGCCAGCAGTTACCAGTCGAGCGGAGGCACAGATACGCAGTATTTT. Protein product: CASSYQSSGGTDTQYF.

The CDR3 DNA is TGTGCCAGCAGTTTAGCGGGAGACGAGACCCAGTACTTC. Protein product: CASSLAGDETQYF. The rearrangement links TRBV6-5 to TRBJ2-5; 9 bases fit TRBD2. Germline CDR1 is MNHEY and CDR2 is SVGAGI. With V trimmed by 4 bases and J by 5 bases, 2 bases remained unmatched. CDR3 length equals 13 residues.

V is TRBV5-1 and J is TRBJ2-2; 7 nucleotides align to TRBD2. This CDR3 comprises 15 residues. The germline gives CDR1 SGHRS, CDR2 YFSETQ. V lost 3 bases to trimming and J lost 6 bases; unmatched junction nucleotides: 8. CDR3: CASSSPVREAGELFF. CDR3 DNA sequence: TGCGCCAGCAGCTCCCCGGTTCGGGAGGCCGGGGAGCTGTTTTTT.

This chain connects TRBV7-9 to TRBJ1-1, with D hard to call. Between the trimmed V and J ends, which lost 4 bases and 0 bases, there was a span of 6 bases. Germline V gene sequence: CDR1 SEHNR, CDR2 FQNEAQ (reference sequence). The CDR3 is 13 residues long. The CDR3 DNA follows: TGTGCCAGCAGCTCCAACATGAACACTGAAGCTTTCTTT. Its translation: CASSSNMNTEAFF.

The V call is TRBV28, the J call TRBJ2-3; 11 bases are shared with TRBD2. The germline V gene encodes CDR1 MDHEN and CDR2 SYDVKM. The CDR3 totals 16 residues. V dropped 3 bases and J dropped 8; count of bases not matched to a gene: 10. The CDR3 loop reads CASSLSGLAARATQYF. Written as DNA, the CDR3 is TGTGCCAGCAGTTTGTCGGGACTAGCGGCTCGGGCTACGCAGTATTTT.

In nucleotides, the CDR3 is TGCGCCAGCAGCTTGGCCCGCGGGAATTCACCCCTCCACTTT. Translating it yields CASSLARGNSPLHF. The chain joins TRBV5-1 to TRBJ1-6; D is unresolved. CDR3 length: 14 amino acids. V lost 0 bases and J lost 7, with 8 bases in between. Germline V gene data show CDR1 as SGHRS and CDR2 as YFSETQ.